These 9 T cell receptor beta chains originate from one sample sequenced in a study of blood T cell repertoires in COVID-19. The data were produced by immunoSEQ multiplex PCR, yet TCRdb's version contains in-frame clones alone and is incomplete. Counted here are over 200,000 clones, 65% to 85% occurring once; the ten biggest clones make up about 4.4%. Sequencing input: peripheral blood. The receptors stem from a man aged 45 to 65 with active or convalescent COVID-19.

The J gene is TRBJ2-3, the V gene TRBV5-1; D is perhaps TRBD2 (6 bases). V was cut by 0 bases and J by 0 bases, with 8 bases left in between. CDR3 length equals 15 residues. Germline lookup yields CDR1 SGHRS and CDR2 YFSETQ. The CDR3 region is CASSLGGTSTDTQYF. CDR3 DNA: TGCGCCAGCAGCTTGGGCGGGACTAGCACAGATACGCAGTATTTT.

The table lists this clone with a few counts. The chain couples TRBV24-1 to TRBJ2-3; 10 positions match TRBD2. Germline values: CDR1 KGHDR, CDR2 SFDVKD. The CDR3 runs to 20 residues. J gave up 2 bases and V 2 bases, and 15 bases lay outside the gene matches. The CDR3 spells CATSDSLLAGPALDTDTQYF. The CDR3, as DNA: TGTGCCACCAGTGATTCCCTACTAGCGGGGCCCGCCTTAGACACAGATACGCAGTATTTT.

The rearrangement links TRBV7-6 to TRBJ2-1; 7 nucleotides align to TRBD2. CDR3 length equals 16 residues. Germline V gene data show CDR1 as SGHVS and CDR2 as FNYEAQ. Trimming at V came to 2 bases and at J to 3 bases, leaving 7 bases not matched to a gene. For the CDR3, the DNA is TGTGCCAGCAGCTTACGGGGCCCTAGCGGCTACAATGAGCAGTTCTTC. Its protein is CASSLRGPSGYNEQFF. The full variable domain, in which reference TRBV7-6 and TRBJ2-1 provide the parts outside the CDR3, is GAGVSQSPRYKVTKRGQDVALRCDPISGHVSLYWYRQALGQGPEFLTYFNYEAQQDKSGLPNDRFSAERPEGSISTLTIQRTEQRDSAMYRCASSLRGPSGYNEQFFGPGTRLTVL.

The chain recombines TRBV3-1 (or the pseudogene TRBV3-2) with TRBJ1-5, with 7 nucleotides matching TRBD1. The CDR3 sequence is 13 residues long. CDR1 LGHDT and CDR2 YNNKEL come from the germline V gene (reference sequence). J was trimmed by 7 bases and V by 4 bases; bases with no gene match: 4. This CDR3 reads CASSPRGIQPQHF. The CDR3 bases are TGTGCCAGCAGCCCCAGGGGGATACAGCCCCAGCATTTT.

This chain uses TRBV6-5 with TRBJ1-2, with 8 bases matching TRBD1. The CDR3 extends over 14 amino acids. Germline trimming cut 0 bases from V and 8 bases from J; bases unmatched to any gene: 5. Germline V gene sequence: CDR1 MNHEY, CDR2 SVGAGI. The CDR3 DNA follows: TGTGCCAGCAGTTACTCGGCAGGGGGCGAGGGCTACACCTTC. The encoded protein is CASSYSAGGEGYTF.

CDR3 sequence (DNA): TGTGCCAGCAGCCAGGGTGGGGCCCCGGGCACCGGGGAGCTGTTTTTT. It yields the protein CASSQGGAPGTGELFF. V gene TRBV7-7 combines with J gene TRBJ2-2; TRBD1 is a possible D gene (5 bases). V lost 5 bases and J 4 bases, leaving 17 bases between the germline ends. CDR3 size: 16 residues. Germline V CDR1 and CDR2: SSHAT, FNYEAQ (reference sequence).

About this clone: The sample carries other DNA sequences with the same CDR3. The CDR3 reads CATSDPTSGGYTGELFF. The CDR3 DNA reads TGTGCCACCAGTGACCCGACTAGCGGGGGGTACACCGGGGAGCTGTTTTTT. The chain employs TRBV24-1 and TRBJ2-2; TRBD2 matches at 13 bases. V shed 4 bases, J shed 3 bases, and the junction held 4 bases outside the gene matches. CDR3 size: 17 residues. Germline CDR1 KGHDR, CDR2 SFDVKD.

V is TRBV28 and J is TRBJ1-2; 7 bases map to TRBD1. Germline V gives CDR1 MDHEN, CDR2 SYDVKM. Trimming removed 3 bases from V and 8 bases from J; junction bases left unmatched: 9. This CDR3 comprises 14 residues. CDR3 in DNA: TGTGCCAGCAGTTTTGGGACAGCAACCTTCGGCTACACCTTC. Encoded protein: CASSFGTATFGYTF.

The chain joins TRBV24-1 to TRBJ2-5, with 7 bases matching TRBD2. This CDR3 has 14 amino acids. V gave up 7 bases and J gave up 0 bases; unmatched junction bases: 4. CDR1 and CDR2 from the germline V gene are KGHDR and SFDVKD. The CDR3 sequence is CATRASGDQETQYF. The CDR3 DNA reads as TGTGCCACCAGGGCTAGCGGAGACCAAGAGACCCAGTACTTC.